The rows below give T cell receptor beta chains drawn from one sample of a study of CD8+CD57+ T cells in acquired aplastic anemia. TCRdb re-analysed the reads in MiXCR, keeping a single row per CDR3 protein. The repertoire includes around 190,000 distinct CDR3 sequences, roughly 57% of them detected once, and 25% to 30% sits in the top ten. Specimen: sorted CD4+, CD8+, or CD8+CD57+ T cells (not recorded which) from PBMCs. The receptors derive from a human donor in good health. Both conserved end residues are part of each CDR3. Fields, in order: V gene, D gene, J gene, clone size, CDR3 DNA, CDR3 protein. The D gene is left open where the match is weak. A clone size is listed for some rows: how often the clone was seen (once, few, many), or a class if it is expanded.

V gene: TRBV5-1; D gene: NA; J gene: TRBJ1-4; clone size: many; CDR3 DNA: TGCGCCAGCAGCTTGGGCCCAGGCCCAACTAATGAAAAACTGTTTTTT; CDR3 protein: CASSLGPGPTNEKLFF
V gene: TRBV19; D gene: NA; J gene: TRBJ1-6; clone size: many; CDR3 DNA: TGTGCCAGTAGGGGGACGGGGAGCTCCTATAATTCACCCCTCCACTTT; CDR3 protein: CASRGTGSSYNSPLHF
V gene: TRBV5-5; D gene: NA; J gene: TRBJ1-1; clone size: NA; CDR3 DNA: TGTGCCAGCACCTCAACAGGGATGAGTAACACTGAAGCTTTCTTT; CDR3 protein: CASTSTGMSNTEAFF
V gene: TRBV7-3; D gene: TRBD2; J gene: TRBJ2-3; clone size: NA; CDR3 DNA: TGTGCCAGCAGCTTAGGCCCGGGACTAGCGGGAGCCGGCGCAGATACGCAGTATTTT; CDR3 protein: CASSLGPGLAGAGADTQYF
V gene: TRBV25-1; D gene: NA; J gene: TRBJ2-1; clone size: NA; CDR3 DNA: TGTGCCAGCAGTGACCCTAGTGGGGGGGCAGAGAATGAGCAGTTCTTC; CDR3 protein: CASSDPSGGAENEQFF
V gene: TRBV2; D gene: NA; J gene: TRBJ2-1; clone size: few; CDR3 DNA: TGTGCCAGCAGTGTCGGCTTGCCCTACAATGAGCAGTTCTTC; CDR3 protein: CASSVGLPYNEQFF
V gene: TRBV19; D gene: NA; J gene: TRBJ1-1; clone size: NA; CDR3 DNA: TGTGCCAGTAGTTTGGTATCTTATGCTGAAGCTTTCTTT; CDR3 protein: CASSLVSYAEAFF
V gene: TRBV19; D gene: TRBD1; J gene: TRBJ2-7; clone size: NA; CDR3 DNA: TGTGCCAGTAGTAAAGGGGCAGGGGGCTACGGGGGCGAGCAGTACTTC; CDR3 protein: CASSKGAGGYGGEQYF
V gene: TRBV7-2; D gene: TRBD1; J gene: TRBJ1-1; clone size: NA; CDR3 DNA: TGTGCCAGCAGCGCGTCACAGGGGCAGAACACTGAAGCTTTCTTT; CDR3 protein: CASSASQGQNTEAFF
V gene: TRBV5-1; D gene: NA; J gene: TRBJ1-1; clone size: many; CDR3 DNA: TGCGCCAGCAGCTTGCCTGTCGAGGGCACTGAAGCTTTCTTT; CDR3 protein: CASSLPVEGTEAFF
V gene: TRBV7-9; D gene: NA; J gene: TRBJ2-7; clone size: NA; CDR3 DNA: TGTGCCAGCAGCTCGACATTCCCGGACGAGCAATACTTC; CDR3 protein: CASSSTFPDEQYF
V gene: TRBV7-9; D gene: TRBD1; J gene: TRBJ1-1; clone size: NA; CDR3 DNA: TGTGCCAGCAGCCCTTACCCAGGACAGGTTGAAGCTTTCTTT; CDR3 protein: CASSPYPGQVEAFF
V gene: TRBV24-1; D gene: TRBD1; J gene: TRBJ2-1; clone size: NA; CDR3 DNA: TGTGCCACCAGTGATTCCCCCGGGACAGGGACCTACAATGAGCAGTTCTTC; CDR3 protein: CATSDSPGTGTYNEQFF
V gene: TRBV7-9; D gene: NA; J gene: TRBJ1-2; clone size: once; CDR3 DNA: TGTGCCAGCAGGGGGCCGCGTGGCTACACCTTC; CDR3 protein: CASRGPRGYTF
V gene: TRBV7-9; D gene: TRBD2; J gene: TRBJ2-5; clone size: NA; CDR3 DNA: TGTGCCAGCAGCTGGACTAGCGGGAGAGAGACCCAGTACTTC; CDR3 protein: CASSWTSGRETQYF
V gene: TRBV14; D gene: NA; J gene: TRBJ1-6; clone size: many; CDR3 DNA: TGTGCCAGCAGCCAAGAAGAAGGGCATTATAATTCACCCCTCCACTTT; CDR3 protein: CASSQEEGHYNSPLHF
V gene: TRBV11-3; D gene: NA; J gene: TRBJ2-7; clone size: NA; CDR3 DNA: TGTGCCAGCAGCTTACGGCGTTCCTACCGGGACCCTTGGACGGAGCAGTACTTC; CDR3 protein: CASSLRRSYRDPWTEQYF
V gene: TRBV29-1; D gene: TRBD2; J gene: TRBJ2-7; clone size: few; CDR3 DNA: TGCAGCGTTGAAGATCCCAAGCGGGACTCCTACGAGCAGTACTTC; CDR3 protein: CSVEDPKRDSYEQYF
V gene: TRBV7-9; D gene: NA; J gene: TRBJ2-5; clone size: many; CDR3 DNA: TGTGCCAGCAGCTCACCGCAGGGGATGGAAGAGACCCAGTACTTC; CDR3 protein: CASSSPQGMEETQYF
V gene: TRBV24-1; D gene: NA; J gene: TRBJ2-1; clone size: NA; CDR3 DNA: TGTGCCACCAGTGACCCCCAGGGGGGGGCCAATGAGCAGTTCTTC; CDR3 protein: CATSDPQGGANEQFF
V gene: TRBV2; D gene: NA; J gene: TRBJ2-2; clone size: NA; CDR3 DNA: TGTGCCAGCAGTAGGCAGGGAGGTGTGACCGGGGAGCTGTTTTTT; CDR3 protein: CASSRQGGVTGELFF
V gene: TRBV7-6; D gene: TRBD2; J gene: TRBJ2-1; clone size: few; CDR3 DNA: TGTGCCAGCAGCCCTCGGACTAGCGTGACTGAGCAGTTCTTC; CDR3 protein: CASSPRTSVTEQFF
V gene: TRBV19; D gene: NA; J gene: TRBJ2-2; clone size: many; CDR3 DNA: TGTGCCAGTAGTATGGAGGTCGGCATAGGGGGGACCGGGGAGCTGTTTTTT; CDR3 protein: CASSMEVGIGGTGELFF
V gene: TRBV2; D gene: NA; J gene: TRBJ2-7; clone size: NA; CDR3 DNA: TGTGCCAGCAGGCCGACATCTCCCTACGAGCAGTACTTC; CDR3 protein: CASRPTSPYEQYF
V gene: TRBV27; D gene: NA; J gene: TRBJ2-2; clone size: once; CDR3 DNA: TGTGCCATAAGGACCTTGGCCGGGGAGCTGTTTTTT; CDR3 protein: CAIRTLAGELFF
V gene: TRBV5-1; D gene: NA; J gene: TRBJ2-7; clone size: NA; CDR3 DNA: TGCGCCCGGGATACTAGCAGCGAGCAGTACTTC; CDR3 protein: CARDTSSEQYF
V gene: TRBV29-1; D gene: NA; J gene: TRBJ2-1; clone size: NA; CDR3 DNA: TGCAGCGTTGAAGGAACTAGCCTCTCCTACAATGAGCAGTTCTTC; CDR3 protein: CSVEGTSLSYNEQFF
V gene: TRBV7-2; D gene: NA; J gene: TRBJ2-5; clone size: NA; CDR3 DNA: TGTGCCAGCAGCTATCCCCGTTCGGGAGAGACCCAGTACTTC; CDR3 protein: CASSYPRSGETQYF
V gene: TRBV20-1; D gene: NA; J gene: TRBJ1-6; clone size: once; CDR3 DNA: TGCAGTGCGAAGGAGACCTATAATTCACCCCTCCACTTT; CDR3 protein: CSAKETYNSPLHF
V gene: TRBV7-9; D gene: TRBD2; J gene: TRBJ2-5; clone size: NA; CDR3 DNA: TGTGCCAGCAGCTTAGAACTAGCGGAGACCCAGTACTTC; CDR3 protein: CASSLELAETQYF
V gene: TRBV7-9; D gene: NA; J gene: TRBJ2-2; clone size: NA; CDR3 DNA: TGTGCCAGCAGCTTGTCACGGGTGGGGACTGGGGAGCTGTTTTTT; CDR3 protein: CASSLSRVGTGELFF
V gene: TRBV12-3/TRBV12-4; D gene: NA; J gene: TRBJ2-1; clone size: many; CDR3 DNA: TGTGCCAGCACCCCCCAGGCTTACAATGAGCAGTTCTTC; CDR3 protein: CASTPQAYNEQFF
V gene: TRBV24-1; D gene: TRBD2; J gene: TRBJ2-3; clone size: NA; CDR3 DNA: TGTGCCACCAGCGGGACTAGCGGGGGCCCTAGGTATTTT; CDR3 protein: CATSGTSGGPRYF
V gene: TRBV20-1; D gene: NA; J gene: TRBJ2-7; clone size: NA; CDR3 DNA: TGCAGTGCTAGCCCAAGGGGCAGAGATTACGAGCAGTACTTC; CDR3 protein: CSASPRGRDYEQYF
V gene: TRBV5-1; D gene: NA; J gene: TRBJ2-7; clone size: NA; CDR3 DNA: TGCGCCAGCAGCTTCCCGGGACTCTCCTACGAGCAGTACTTC; CDR3 protein: CASSFPGLSYEQYF